This T cell receptor beta chain was profiled in a study of T-cell reconstitution after alpha-beta-depleted transplantation in children. It was with unique molecular identifiers that the TCRbeta library was prepared. TCRdb re-analysed the PCR reads in MiXCR, keeping a single row per CDR3 protein. The table has under 350,000 distinct CDR3 sequences, approximately 9.8% seen once. The sequence derives from a human donor who donated a stem cell graft to a child with SCID. The material was PBMCs from the stem cell graft donor, obtained from the stem cell graft.

The CDR3 DNA reads as TGCGCCAGCAGCAAGGGAGACAGGGCAGGCACTGAAGCTTTCTTT. Translated: CASSKGDRAGTEAFF. The chain has TRBV5-1 and TRBJ1-1; 7 bases agree with TRBD1. Germline V gene sequence: CDR1 SGHRS, CDR2 YFSETQ. V lost 4 bases to trimming and J lost 4 bases; unmatched junction nucleotides: 10. This CDR3 has 15 amino acids.